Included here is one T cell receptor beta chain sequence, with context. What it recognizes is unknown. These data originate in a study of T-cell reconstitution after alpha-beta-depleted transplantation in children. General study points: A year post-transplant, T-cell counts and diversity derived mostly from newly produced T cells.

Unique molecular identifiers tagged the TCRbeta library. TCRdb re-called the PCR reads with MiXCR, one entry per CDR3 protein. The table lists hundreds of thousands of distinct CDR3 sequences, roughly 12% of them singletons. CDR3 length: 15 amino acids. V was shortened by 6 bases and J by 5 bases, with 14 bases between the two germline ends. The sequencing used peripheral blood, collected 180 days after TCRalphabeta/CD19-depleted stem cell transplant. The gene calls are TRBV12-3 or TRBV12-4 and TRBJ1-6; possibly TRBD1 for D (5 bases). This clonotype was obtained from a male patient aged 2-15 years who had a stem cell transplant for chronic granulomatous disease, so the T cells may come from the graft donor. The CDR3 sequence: CASSPRRGDNSPLHF. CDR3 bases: TGTGCCAGCAGCCCCCGCCGAGGGGATAATTCACCCCTCCACTTT.